This T cell receptor (beta chain) was found in a study of T cell responses to AZD1222 COVID-19 vaccine. V was trimmed by 4 bases and J by 3 bases, leaving 16 bases between them. Germline V lookup: CDR1 SGHRS, CDR2 YFSETQ. The CDR3 covers 16 residues. Study observations and caveats: There were mostly white British donors and more females than males, and clonal diversity was possibly underestimated.

Some clones are missing from TCRdb's copy, which holds only in-frame ones; the method was immunoSEQ multiplex PCR. The profile covers over 150,000 clones, with 70% to 90% appearing a single time and 5.5% taken by the ten largest. Remarks on this clone: What it recognizes is unknown.

This receptor was identified in an adult in good health. The chain couples TRBV5-1 to TRBJ1-4, with a tentative D call TRBD1 (6 bases). The sequences come from peripheral blood, collected on day 0 of MenACWY control vaccination. The CDR3 loop is CASSPRGVQPNEKLFF. The CDR3 DNA is TGCGCCAGCAGCCCTAGGGGGGTGCAGCCTAATGAAAAACTGTTTTTT.